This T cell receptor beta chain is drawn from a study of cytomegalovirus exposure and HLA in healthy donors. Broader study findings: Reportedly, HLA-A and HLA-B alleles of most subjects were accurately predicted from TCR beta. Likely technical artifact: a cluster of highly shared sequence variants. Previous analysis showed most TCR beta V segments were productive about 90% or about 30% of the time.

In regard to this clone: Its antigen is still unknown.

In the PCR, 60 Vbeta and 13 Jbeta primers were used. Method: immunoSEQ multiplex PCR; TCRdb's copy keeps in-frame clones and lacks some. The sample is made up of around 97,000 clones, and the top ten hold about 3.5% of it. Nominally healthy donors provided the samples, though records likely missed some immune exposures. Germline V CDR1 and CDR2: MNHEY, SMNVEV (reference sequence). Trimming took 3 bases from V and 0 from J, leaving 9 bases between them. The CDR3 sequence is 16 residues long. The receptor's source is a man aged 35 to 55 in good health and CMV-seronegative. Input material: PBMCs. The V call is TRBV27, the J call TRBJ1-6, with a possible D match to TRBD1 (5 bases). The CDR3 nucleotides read TGTGCCAGCAGTTTTGACAGCCGCTCCTATAATTCACCCCTCCACTTT. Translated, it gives CASSFDSRSYNSPLHF.